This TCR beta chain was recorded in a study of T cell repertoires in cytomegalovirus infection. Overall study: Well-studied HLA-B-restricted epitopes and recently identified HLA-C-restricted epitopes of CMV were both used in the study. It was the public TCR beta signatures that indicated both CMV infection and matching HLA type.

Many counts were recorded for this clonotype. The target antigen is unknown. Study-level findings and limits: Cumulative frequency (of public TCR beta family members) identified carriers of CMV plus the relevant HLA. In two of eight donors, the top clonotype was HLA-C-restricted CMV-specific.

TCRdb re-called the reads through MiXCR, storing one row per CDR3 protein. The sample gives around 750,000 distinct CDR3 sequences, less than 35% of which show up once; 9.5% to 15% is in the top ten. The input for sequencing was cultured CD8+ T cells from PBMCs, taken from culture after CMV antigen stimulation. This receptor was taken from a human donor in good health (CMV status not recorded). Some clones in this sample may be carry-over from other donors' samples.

The CDR3 DNA is TGTGCCAGCAGACAGGGGGCTGAAGCTTTCTTT. Its protein is CASRQGAEAFF. The chain recombines TRBV6-1 with TRBJ1-1; 8 bases match TRBD1. Germline values: CDR1 MNHNS, CDR2 SASEGT. This CDR3 has 11 amino acids. J gave up 6 bases and V 6 bases, and 0 bases lay outside the gene matches.